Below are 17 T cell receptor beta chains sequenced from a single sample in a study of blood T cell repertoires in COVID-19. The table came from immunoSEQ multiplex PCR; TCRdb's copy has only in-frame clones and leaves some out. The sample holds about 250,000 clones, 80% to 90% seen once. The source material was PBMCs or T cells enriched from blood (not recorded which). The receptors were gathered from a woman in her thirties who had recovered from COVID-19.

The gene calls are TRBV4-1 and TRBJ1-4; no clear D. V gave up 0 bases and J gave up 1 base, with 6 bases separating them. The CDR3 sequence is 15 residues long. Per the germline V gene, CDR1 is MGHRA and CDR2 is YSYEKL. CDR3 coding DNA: TGCGCCAGCAGCCAAGAGAGGAGAACTAATGAAAAACTGTTTTTT. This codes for CASSQERRTNEKLFF.

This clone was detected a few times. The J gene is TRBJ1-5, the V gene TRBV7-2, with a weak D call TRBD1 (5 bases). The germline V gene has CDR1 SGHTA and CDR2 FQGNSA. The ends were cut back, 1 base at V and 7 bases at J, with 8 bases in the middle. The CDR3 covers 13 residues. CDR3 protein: CASSLGQHQPQHF. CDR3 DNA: TGTGCCAGCAGCTTAGGACAGCACCAGCCCCAGCATTTT.

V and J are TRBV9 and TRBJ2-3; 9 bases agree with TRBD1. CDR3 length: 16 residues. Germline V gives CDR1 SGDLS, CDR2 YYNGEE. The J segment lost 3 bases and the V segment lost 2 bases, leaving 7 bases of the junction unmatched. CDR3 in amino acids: CASSVFGTGSTDTQYF. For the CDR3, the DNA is TGTGCCAGCAGCGTTTTTGGGACAGGGTCAACAGATACGCAGTATTTT.

The CDR3 sequence is CASKAGYNEQFF. CDR3 sequence (DNA): TGTGCCAGCAAAGCGGGGTACAATGAGCAGTTCTTC. The chain is built from TRBV12-3 or TRBV12-4 and TRBJ2-1; TRBD2 matches 7 bases. The CDR3 has 12 amino acids. J lost 4 bases, V lost 7 bases, and 1 base had no gene match.

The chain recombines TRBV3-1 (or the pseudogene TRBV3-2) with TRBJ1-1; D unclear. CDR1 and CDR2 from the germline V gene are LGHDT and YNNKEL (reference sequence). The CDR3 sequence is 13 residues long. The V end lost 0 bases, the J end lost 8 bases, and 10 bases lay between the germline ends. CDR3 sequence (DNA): TGTGCCAGCAGCCAAGATATACGGGGAGAAGCTTTCTTT. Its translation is CASSQDIRGEAFF.

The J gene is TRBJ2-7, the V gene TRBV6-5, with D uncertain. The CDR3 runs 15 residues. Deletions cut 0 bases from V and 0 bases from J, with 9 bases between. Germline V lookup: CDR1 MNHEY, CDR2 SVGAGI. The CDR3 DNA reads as TGTGCCAGCAGTTACTCAGTCCCAGGCTCCTACGAGCAGTACTTC. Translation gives CASSYSVPGSYEQYF.

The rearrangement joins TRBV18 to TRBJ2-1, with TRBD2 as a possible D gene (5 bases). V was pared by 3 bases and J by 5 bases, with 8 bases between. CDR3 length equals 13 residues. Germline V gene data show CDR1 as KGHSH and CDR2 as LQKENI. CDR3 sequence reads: CASSPSGNNEQFF. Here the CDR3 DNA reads TGTGCCAGCTCACCCAGCGGTAACAATGAGCAGTTCTTC. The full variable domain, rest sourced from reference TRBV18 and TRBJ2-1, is NAGVMQNPRHLVRRRGQEARLRCSPMKGHSHVYWYRQLPEEGLKFMVYLQKENIIDESGMPKERFSAEFPKEGPSILRIQQVVRGDSAAYFCASSPSGNNEQFFGPGTRLTVL.

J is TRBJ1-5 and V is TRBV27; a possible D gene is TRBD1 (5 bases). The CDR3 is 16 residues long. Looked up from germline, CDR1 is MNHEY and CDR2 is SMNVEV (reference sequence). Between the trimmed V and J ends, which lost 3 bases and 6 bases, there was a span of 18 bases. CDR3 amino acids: CASSFGPPTGAQPQHF. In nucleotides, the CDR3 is TGTGCCAGCAGTTTTGGACCCCCAACAGGAGCTCAGCCCCAGCATTTT.

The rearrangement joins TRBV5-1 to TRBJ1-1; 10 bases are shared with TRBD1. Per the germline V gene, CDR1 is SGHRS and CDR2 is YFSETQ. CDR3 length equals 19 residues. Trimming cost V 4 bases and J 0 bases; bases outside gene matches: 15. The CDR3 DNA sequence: TGCGCCAGCAGCACGCTACCCGACAGGGGGCGGACCATGAACACTGAAGCTTTCTTT. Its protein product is CASSTLPDRGRTMNTEAFF.

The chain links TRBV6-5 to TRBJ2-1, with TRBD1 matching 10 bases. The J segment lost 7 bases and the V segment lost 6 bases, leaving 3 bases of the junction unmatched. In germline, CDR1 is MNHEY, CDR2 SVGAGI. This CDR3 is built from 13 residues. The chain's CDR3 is CASSRGQGNEQFF. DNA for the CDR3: TGTGCCAGCAGCAGGGGACAGGGGAATGAGCAGTTCTTC.

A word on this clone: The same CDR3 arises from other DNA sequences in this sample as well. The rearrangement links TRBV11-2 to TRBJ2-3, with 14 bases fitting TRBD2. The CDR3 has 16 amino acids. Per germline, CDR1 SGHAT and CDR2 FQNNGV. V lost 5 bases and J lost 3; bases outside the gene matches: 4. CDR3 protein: CASSLGLAGGTDTQYF. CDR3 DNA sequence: TGTGCCAGCAGCCTAGGACTAGCGGGAGGTACAGATACGCAGTATTTT.

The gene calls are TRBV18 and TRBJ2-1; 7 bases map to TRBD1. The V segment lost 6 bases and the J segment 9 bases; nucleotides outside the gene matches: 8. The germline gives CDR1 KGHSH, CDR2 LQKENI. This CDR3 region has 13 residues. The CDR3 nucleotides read TGTGCCAGCTCTCCTAACAGGGGTGGTGAGCAGTTCTTC. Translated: CASSPNRGGEQFF.

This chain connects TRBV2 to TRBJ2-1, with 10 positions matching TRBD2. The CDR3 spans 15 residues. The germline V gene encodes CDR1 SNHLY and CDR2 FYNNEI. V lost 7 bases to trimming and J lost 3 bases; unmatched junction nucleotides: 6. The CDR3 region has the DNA TGTGCCAGCATGAGAGGACTAGCGGACTACAATGAGCAGTTCTTC. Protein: CASMRGLADYNEQFF.

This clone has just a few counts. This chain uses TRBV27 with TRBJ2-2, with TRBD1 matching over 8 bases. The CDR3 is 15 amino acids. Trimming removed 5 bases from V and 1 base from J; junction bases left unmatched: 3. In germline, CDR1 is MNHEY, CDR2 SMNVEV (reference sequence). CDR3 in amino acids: CASSVGTGNTGELFF. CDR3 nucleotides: TGTGCCAGCAGTGTGGGGACAGGGAACACCGGGGAGCTGTTTTTT.

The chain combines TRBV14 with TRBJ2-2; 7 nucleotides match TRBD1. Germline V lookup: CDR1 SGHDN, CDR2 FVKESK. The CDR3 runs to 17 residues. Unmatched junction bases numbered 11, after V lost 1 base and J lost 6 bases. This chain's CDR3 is CASSQVTPDRPSGELFF. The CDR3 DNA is TGTGCCAGCAGCCAAGTTACCCCGGACAGGCCGTCCGGGGAGCTGTTTTTT. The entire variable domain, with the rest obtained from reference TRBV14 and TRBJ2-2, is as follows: EAGVTQFPSHSVIEKGQTVTLRCDPISGHDNLYWYRRVMGKEIKFLLHFVKESKQDESGMPNNRFLAERTGGTYSTLKVQPAELEDSGVYFCASSQVTPDRPSGELFFGEGSRLTVL.

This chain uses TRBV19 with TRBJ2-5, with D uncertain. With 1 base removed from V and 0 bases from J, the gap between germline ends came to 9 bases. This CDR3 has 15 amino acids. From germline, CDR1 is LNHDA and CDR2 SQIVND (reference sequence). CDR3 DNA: TGTGCCAGTAGTATAGGGCTGACTTACCAAGAGACCCAGTACTTC. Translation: CASSIGLTYQETQYF.

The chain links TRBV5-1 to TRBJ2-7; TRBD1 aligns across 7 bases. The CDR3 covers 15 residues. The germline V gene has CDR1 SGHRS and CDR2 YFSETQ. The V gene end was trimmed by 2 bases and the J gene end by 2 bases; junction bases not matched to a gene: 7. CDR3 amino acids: CASSFTGAAPYEQYF. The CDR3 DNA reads TGCGCCAGCAGCTTTACAGGGGCCGCACCCTACGAGCAGTACTTC.